The rows below give T cell receptor beta chains drawn from one sample of a study of molecular identifiers for immune sequencing clone quantification. TCRdb re-called the PCR reads through MiXCR, storing one row per CDR3 protein. The table has tens of thousands of distinct CDR3 sequences, 21% seen once. The material sequenced was naive CD8+ T cells from blood, with Jurkat cell RNA spiked in. The receptor set was obtained from a human donor in good health. Some libraries in this study had Jurkat cell RNA spiked in. The conserved cysteine and the conserved F or W are not part of the CDR3 here. The listing skips clone size in some rows; elsewhere it reads once, few, many or a size class.

clone_size	j_call	v_call	cdr3_aa
.	TRBJ1-1	TRBV19	ASSPWTGDYTEAF
few	TRBJ2-7	TRBV20-1	SARDTASSYEQY
many	TRBJ2-1	TRBV4-1	ASSQEKWAGGDQF
.	TRBJ2-6	TRBV7-8	ASSLEYPPAGGANVLT
many	TRBJ1-4	TRBV5-5	ASSFHGTAGEKLF
many	TRBJ2-7	TRBV7-9	ASSYPLAGGPSEQY
many	TRBJ2-3	TRBV7-9	ASSLPAGGGTDTQY
few	TRBJ1-6	TRBV6-2/TRBV6-3	ASSYSSVSSYNSPLH
many	TRBJ2-7	TRBV5-6	ASSLAADEQY
few	TRBJ2-1	TRBV20-1	SARVGESSYNEQF
.	TRBJ2-5	TRBV6-2/TRBV6-3	ASSYFRTSGRKQETQY
.	TRBJ2-3	TRBV14	ASSQDGRLASGGIDTQY
.	TRBJ2-7	TRBV19	ASSTGYEQY
few	TRBJ2-7	TRBV29-1	SAPPAERDSYEQY
many	TRBJ1-5	TRBV4-2	ASSQEARGRQPQH
many	TRBJ2-3	TRBV4-3	ASSQDRGASTDTQY
many	TRBJ2-3	TRBV21-1	ASRGRSRSQY
many	TRBJ2-7	TRBV20-1	SAAMWSVSDEQY
few	TRBJ2-1	TRBV30	AWNRQGAREQF
.	TRBJ2-2	TRBV4-3	VSSQDWPTNTGELF
many	TRBJ1-3	TRBV12-5	ASGTLSTGISGNTIY
.	TRBJ2-3	TRBV5-3	ASSRKDGPSTDTQY
many	TRBJ2-5	TRBV5-1	ASGPGTSGGETQY
.	TRBJ2-1	TRBV27	ASSPGTNGVNEQF
many	TRBJ1-1	TRBV7-6	ASSLRSVGATGTEAF
.	TRBJ2-2	TRBV7-8	ASSLSVGTGILLTNTGELF
.	TRBJ2-7	TRBV7-9	ASSSPGTAISYEQY
.	TRBJ2-7	TRBV4-3	ASSQDKVGLASTDEQY
many	TRBJ1-1	TRBV6-5	ASGQGQNTEAF
.	TRBJ2-3	TRBV5-6	ASSLVSGGEDTQY
many	TRBJ1-5	TRBV6-2/TRBV6-3	ASSSLDSSNQPQH
many	TRBJ2-5	TRBV14	ASSQDGTRKYQETQY
.	TRBJ2-7	TRBV7-2	ASSLGTSGRWEQY
many	TRBJ1-1	TRBV19	ASSIWTGGNTEAF
few	TRBJ2-7	TRBV7-9	ASSRTGGYEQY
.	TRBJ2-2	TRBV6-5	ASSYSKRGGLELF
many	TRBJ2-2	TRBV7-9	ASSSDRATGELF
many	TRBJ2-3	TRBV19	ASSMGSSDTQY
.	TRBJ2-7	TRBV5-1	ASSGVSSGSTHEQY
many	TRBJ2-3	TRBV27	ASSLRGTTSTDTQY
.	TRBJ1-5	TRBV6-5	ASSPTADNQPQH
many	TRBJ2-7	TRBV4-3	ASSQGAGASYEQY
.	.	TRBV7-2	ASSLALPSGPTDTQH
many	TRBJ2-3	TRBV7-9	ASSSEREEMSDTQY
.	TRBJ1-2	TRBV4-1	ASSQEEGNYGYT
many	TRBJ1-1	TRBV6-5	ASSWGWDTEAF
many	TRBJ2-7	TRBV29-1	SVVGQGAYGGFEQY
many	TRBJ2-3	TRBV12-3/TRBV12-4	ASSHQQGNTQY
many	TRBJ2-7	TRBV6-5	ASREGLLDYEQY